This T cell receptor (beta chain) was obtained from a study of T-cell memory formation after mild COVID-19. Points from the study as a whole: The study found balanced CD4/CD8 in clones contracting day 15 to 85 and a CD4+ lean in later expanders. Most CD4+ clones that shrank were in CM and EM, while CD8+ ones turned up in EMRA.

5'RACE primed at constant segments yielded TCR alpha and TCR beta cDNA libraries bearing sample barcodes and UMIs. TCRdb fed the 5' RACE reads into MiXCR, producing one record per CDR3 protein. The sample has under 300,000 distinct CDR3 sequences, roughly 8% seen once; the top ten hold approximately 23%. About this clonotype itself: The target antigen is unknown.

In germline, CDR1 is SGHTA, CDR2 FQGNSA. The CDR3 has 15 amino acids. V shed 3 bases and J shed 1 base, with 10 bases lying between them. The sequence came from a man aged 18 to 30 who had mild COVID-19 (a few samples of this study predate the infection). Cell type and time point are not known. The sequenced material came from PBMCs or a T cell subset sorted from them (not recorded which). J is TRBJ1-5 and V is TRBV7-2; tentatively, D is TRBD1 (6 bases). The CDR3: CASSFTGPSNQPQHF. The CDR3 region has the DNA TGTGCCAGCAGCTTCACAGGGCCGAGCAATCAGCCCCAGCATTTT.